What follows describes a single T cell receptor beta chain. Antigen unknown. In the PCR, 60 Vbeta and 13 Jbeta primers were used. This table comes from immunoSEQ multiplex PCR, and its TCRdb copy is limited to in-frame clones, with some not included. The sample carries roughly 180,000 clones, 65% to 85% recorded once. This sample stems from a study of cytomegalovirus exposure and HLA in healthy donors. Findings and limits, study-wide: Excluded: some indistinguishable V segments such as TRBV6-2 and TRBV6-3. According to a later analysis, most TCR beta chains associated with CMV appeared HLA-restricted. In an earlier analysis, about 87% or about 30%: the productive usage of most TCR beta V segments. Using the classifier, cytomegalovirus status was reportedly diagnosed with high specificity and sensitivity.

V trimming: 3 bases; J trimming: 3 bases; junction bases outside the gene matches: 15. The CDR3 covers 19 residues. Germline V gene sequence: CDR1 SGDLS, CDR2 YYNGEE. The TCR originated in a girl aged 5-17 years in good health and CMV-seropositive. What was sequenced was PBMCs. The chain recombines TRBV9 with TRBJ2-2; 9 positions match TRBD2. CDR3 residues: CASSAPVGSGSPHTGELFF. The CDR3 coding sequence is TGTGCCAGCAGCGCCCCTGTGGGTAGCGGGAGCCCTCACACCGGGGAGCTGTTTTTT.